This T cell receptor (beta chain) appears in the sequencing data of a study of beta chain features in type 1 diabetes. General study findings and limits: For patients, the naive, central memory and Treg TCRB repertoires appeared more alike than for healthy donors. Patients with type 1 diabetes carried fewer insertions and had more deletions at their VDJ junctions. When Type 1 diabetes patients were examined, their TCRB CDR3s proved moderately but significantly shorter in all four CD4+ subsets.

Worth noting for this clone: The antigen is undetermined.

Since all of the isolated RNA was reverse transcribed, expressed TCRB transcripts were what got sequenced. Sequencing was performed with immunoSEQ multiplex PCR; in TCRdb, only in-frame clones are kept and a portion is missing. The data contain about 650,000 clones, 9.5% to 15% of them seen just once; the ten biggest clones take up 0.09% to 0.15%. V was shortened by 5 bases and J by 1 base, with 15 bases between the two germline ends. This CDR3 comprises 15 residues. Germline lookup yields CDR1 SGHRS and CDR2 YFSETQ. This receptor was taken from a man aged 25 to 45 with type 1 diabetes. The sample comprised naive CD4+ T cells from blood. The chain carries TRBV5-1 and TRBJ2-5; D possibly corresponds to TRBD1 (6 bases). Written as DNA, the CDR3 is TGCGCCAGCAGGCGAGAGGAGACAGGCCAAGAGACCCAGTACTTC. Protein product: CASRREETGQETQYF.